Listed here is a single T cell receptor beta chain. This entry comes from a study of blood T cell repertoires in COVID-19. The CDR3 sequence is 13 residues long. The V segment lost 6 bases and the J segment 7 bases; nucleotides outside the gene matches: 5. Profiling relied on immunoSEQ multiplex PCR, and the TCRdb table lists in-frame clones only, not all of them. The top ten hold 7.5% to 9% of the sample, which has about 210,000 clones, around 80% seen once. The V and J genes are TRBV12-3 or TRBV12-4 and TRBJ1-2, with TRBD1 matching over 10 bases. The receptor was derived from a woman older than 75 with COVID-19, enrolled during active disease. The sample taken for sequencing was peripheral blood. The CDR3 loop reads CASSPTGGGGYTF. The CDR3 coding sequence is TGTGCCAGCAGCCCGACAGGGGGCGGTGGCTACACCTTC.